This TCR beta chain was observed in a study of T cells after yellow fever vaccination. CDR1 is DFQATT, CDR2 SNEGSKA, per germline (reference sequence). The CDR3 runs 14 residues. The V segment lost 3 bases and the J segment 7 bases; nucleotides outside the gene matches: 10. TCRdb reanalysed the 5' RACE reads using MiXCR and keeps one entry per CDR3 protein. The table records 350,000 to 450,000 distinct CDR3 sequences, 18% of them present only once. V usage is TRBV20-1 and J usage is TRBJ2-3; 7 positions agree with TRBD2. The sequences come from PBMCs, collected before the yellow fever booster vaccination. This clonotype originated in a man younger than 35 who received the YFV17D yellow fever vaccine. The CDR3 protein is CSARPGGGRNTQYF. The DNA of the CDR3 is TGCAGTGCTAGGCCGGGGGGAGGGCGAAATACGCAGTATTTT.